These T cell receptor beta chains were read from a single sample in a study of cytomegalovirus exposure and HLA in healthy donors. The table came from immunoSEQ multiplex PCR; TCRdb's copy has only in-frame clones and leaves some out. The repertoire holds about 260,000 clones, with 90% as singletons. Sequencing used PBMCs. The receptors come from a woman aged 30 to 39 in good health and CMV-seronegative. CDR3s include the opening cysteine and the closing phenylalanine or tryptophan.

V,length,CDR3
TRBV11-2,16,CASSHLKAGLQETQYF
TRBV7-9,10,CAAGDQPQHF
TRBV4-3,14,CASSQDGFRVEQYF
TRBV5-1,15,CASSTAGTSYNEQFF
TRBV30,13,CAWRSAEYNEQFF
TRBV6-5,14,CASSYASGSSEQFF
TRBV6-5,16,CASSYSGGTDSYEQYF
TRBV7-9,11,CAPPENYGYTF
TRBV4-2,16,CASSPLTSGRLYEQYF
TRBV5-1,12,CASSSLGYEQYF
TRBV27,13,CASSLLSGMGYTF
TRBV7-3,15,CASSLIGENTGELFF
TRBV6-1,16,CASSGLAGRGGYEQYF
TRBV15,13,CATSRAQDTEAFF
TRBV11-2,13,CASTGPASYEQYF
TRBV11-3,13,CASRLTGADEQFF
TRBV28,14,CASTLADGGYGYTF
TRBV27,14,CASSHQGGNQPQHF
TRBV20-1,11,CSGQGEDTQYF
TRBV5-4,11,CASSFGNEQFF
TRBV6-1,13,CASRTSGSYEQYF
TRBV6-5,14,CASSPGQGFYEQYF
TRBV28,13,CAGKPSSGNTIYF
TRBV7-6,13,CASSRRQGLEQYF
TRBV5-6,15,CASSLGQGANEKLFF
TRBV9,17,CASSVVVGEGPHNEQFF
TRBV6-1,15,CASSVFRQVGETQYF
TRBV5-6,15,CASSLGSLVTGELFF
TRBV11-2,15,CASSRGLAGAGELFF
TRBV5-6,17,CASSFPSGSGAKNIQYF
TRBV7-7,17,CASSLFSSGIVQETQYF
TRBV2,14,CASSEWVSTDTQYF